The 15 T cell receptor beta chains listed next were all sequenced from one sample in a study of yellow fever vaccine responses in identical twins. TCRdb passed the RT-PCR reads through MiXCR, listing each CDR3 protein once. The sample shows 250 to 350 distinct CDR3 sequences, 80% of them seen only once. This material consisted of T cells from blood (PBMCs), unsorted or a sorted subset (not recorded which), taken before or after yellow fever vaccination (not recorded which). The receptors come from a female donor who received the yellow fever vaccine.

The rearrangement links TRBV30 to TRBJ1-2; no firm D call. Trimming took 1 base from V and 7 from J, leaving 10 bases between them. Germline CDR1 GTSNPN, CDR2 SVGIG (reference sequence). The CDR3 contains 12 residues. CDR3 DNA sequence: TGTGCCTGGAGTGCTGGGCAGGCTGGCTACACCTTC. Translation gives CAWSAGQAGYTF.

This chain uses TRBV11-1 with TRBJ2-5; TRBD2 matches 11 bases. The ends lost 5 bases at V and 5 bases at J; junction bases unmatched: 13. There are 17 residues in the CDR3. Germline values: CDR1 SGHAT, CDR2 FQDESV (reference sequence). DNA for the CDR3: TGTGCCAGCAGCCTCTCGCCCCTAGCGGGGGGACATGAGACCCAGTACTTC. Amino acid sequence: CASSLSPLAGGHETQYF.

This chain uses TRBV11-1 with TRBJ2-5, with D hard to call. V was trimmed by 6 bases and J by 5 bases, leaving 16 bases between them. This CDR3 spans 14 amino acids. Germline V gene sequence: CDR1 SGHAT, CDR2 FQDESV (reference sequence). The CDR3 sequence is CASRETNAAETQYF. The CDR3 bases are TGTGCCAGCAGAGAGACAAACGCGGCCGAGACCCAGTACTTC.

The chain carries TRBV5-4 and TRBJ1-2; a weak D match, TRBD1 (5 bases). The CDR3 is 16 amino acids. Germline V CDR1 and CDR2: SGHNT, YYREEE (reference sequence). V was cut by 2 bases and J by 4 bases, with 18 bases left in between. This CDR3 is CASSFPERPGGYGYTF. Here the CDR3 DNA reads TGTGCCAGCAGCTTCCCTGAGAGGCCCGGGGGCTATGGCTACACCTTC.

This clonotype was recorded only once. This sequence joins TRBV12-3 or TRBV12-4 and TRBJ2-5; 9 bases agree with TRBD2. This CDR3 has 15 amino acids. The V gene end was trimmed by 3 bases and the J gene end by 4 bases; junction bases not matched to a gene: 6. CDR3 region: CASSFSLAGLETQYF. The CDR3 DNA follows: TGTGCCAGCAGTTTTAGCCTAGCGGGGTTAGAGACCCAGTACTTC.

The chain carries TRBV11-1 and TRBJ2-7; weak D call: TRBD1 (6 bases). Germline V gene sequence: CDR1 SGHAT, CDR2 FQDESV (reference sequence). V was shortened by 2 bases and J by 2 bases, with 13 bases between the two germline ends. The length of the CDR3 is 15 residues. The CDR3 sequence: CASSLSAGATYEQYF. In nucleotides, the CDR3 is TGTGCCAGCAGCTTATCGGCAGGGGCCACCTACGAGCAGTACTTC. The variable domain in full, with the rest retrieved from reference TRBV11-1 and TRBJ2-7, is EAEVAQSPRYKITEKSQAVAFWCDPISGHATLYWYRQILGQGPELLVQFQDESVVDDSQLPKDRFSAERLKGVDSTLKIQPAELGDSAMYLCASSLSAGATYEQYFGPGTRLTVT.

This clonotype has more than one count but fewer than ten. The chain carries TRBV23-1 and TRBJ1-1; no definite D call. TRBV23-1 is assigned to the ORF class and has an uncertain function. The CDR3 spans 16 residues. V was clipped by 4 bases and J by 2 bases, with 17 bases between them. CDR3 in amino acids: CASSPPGIGVNTEAFF. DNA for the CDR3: TGCGCCAGCAGTCCCCCGGGGATCGGGGTTAACACTGAAGCTTTCTTT.

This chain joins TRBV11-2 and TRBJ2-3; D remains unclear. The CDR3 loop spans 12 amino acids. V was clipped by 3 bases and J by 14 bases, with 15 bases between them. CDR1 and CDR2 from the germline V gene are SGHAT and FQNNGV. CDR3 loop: CASSFLKKLGYF. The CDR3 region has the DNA TGTGCCAGCAGCTTTCTCAAAAAACTCGGGTATTTT.

CDR3 in DNA: TGCGCCAGCAGTGAGTCGGCCTTCGGTTCACCCCTCCACTTT. As protein: CASSESAFGSPLHF. The rearrangement uses TRBV10-1 and TRBJ1-6; D remains ambiguous. The CDR3 length is 14 residues. V was clipped by 0 bases and J by 9 bases, with 9 bases between them. The germline gives CDR1 WNHNN, CDR2 SYGVQD (reference sequence).

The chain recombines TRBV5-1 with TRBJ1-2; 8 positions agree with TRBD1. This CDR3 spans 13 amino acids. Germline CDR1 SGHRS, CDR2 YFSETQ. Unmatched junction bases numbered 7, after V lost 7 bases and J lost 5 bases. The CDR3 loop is CASHGRQGYGYTF. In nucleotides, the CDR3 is TGCGCCAGCCACGGCAGACAGGGGTATGGCTACACCTTC. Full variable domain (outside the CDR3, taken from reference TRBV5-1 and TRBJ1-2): KAGVTQTPRYLIKTRGQQVTLSCSPISGHRSVSWYQQTPGQGLQFLFEYFSETQRNKGNFPGRFSGRQFSNSRSEMNVSTLELGDSALYLCASHGRQGYGYTFGSGTRLTVV.

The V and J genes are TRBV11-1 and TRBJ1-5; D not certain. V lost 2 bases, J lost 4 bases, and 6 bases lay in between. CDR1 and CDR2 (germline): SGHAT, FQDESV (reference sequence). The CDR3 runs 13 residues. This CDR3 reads CASSLNRNQPQHF. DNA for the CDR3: TGTGCCAGCAGCTTAAACAGAAATCAGCCCCAGCATTTT. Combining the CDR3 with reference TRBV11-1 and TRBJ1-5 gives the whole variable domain EAEVAQSPRYKITEKSQAVAFWCDPISGHATLYWYRQILGQGPELLVQFQDESVVDDSQLPKDRFSAERLKGVDSTLKIQPAELGDSAMYLCASSLNRNQPQHFGDGTRLSIL.

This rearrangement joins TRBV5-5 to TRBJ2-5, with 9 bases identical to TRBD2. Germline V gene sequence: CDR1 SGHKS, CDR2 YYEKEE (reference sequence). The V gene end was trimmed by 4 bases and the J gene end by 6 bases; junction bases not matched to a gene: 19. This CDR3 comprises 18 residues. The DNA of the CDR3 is TGTGCCAGCAGCCCCGCCGGTTTCCTAGCGGGATTAGAAAAGACCCAGTACTTC. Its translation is CASSPAGFLAGLEKTQYF. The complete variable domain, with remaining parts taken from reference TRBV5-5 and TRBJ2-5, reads DAGVTQSPTHLIKTRGQQVTLRCSPISGHKSVSWYQQVLGQGPQFIFQYYEKEERGRGNFPDRFSARQFPNYSSELNVNALLLGDSALYLCASSPAGFLAGLEKTQYFGPGTRLLVL.

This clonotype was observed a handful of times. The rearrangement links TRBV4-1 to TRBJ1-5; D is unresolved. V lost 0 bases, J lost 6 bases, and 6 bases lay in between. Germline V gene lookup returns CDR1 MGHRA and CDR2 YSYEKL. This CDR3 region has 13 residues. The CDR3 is CASSQDGSQPQHF. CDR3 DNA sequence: TGCGCCAGCAGCCAAGATGGGAGTCAGCCCCAGCATTTT.

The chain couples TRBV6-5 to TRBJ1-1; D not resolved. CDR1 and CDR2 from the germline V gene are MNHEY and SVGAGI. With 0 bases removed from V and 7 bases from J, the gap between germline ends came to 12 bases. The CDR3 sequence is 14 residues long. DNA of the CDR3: TGTGCCAGCAGTTACTCGATAGCTGGAAGTGAAGCTTTCTTT. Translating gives CASSYSIAGSEAFF.

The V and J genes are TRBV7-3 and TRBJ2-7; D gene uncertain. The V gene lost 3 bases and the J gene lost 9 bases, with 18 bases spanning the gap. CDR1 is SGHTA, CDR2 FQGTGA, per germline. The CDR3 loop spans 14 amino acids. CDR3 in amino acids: CASSFTTDLRMQYF. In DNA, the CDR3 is TGTGCCAGCAGCTTCACCACTGACCTACGAATGCAGTACTTC.